This TCR beta chain is drawn from a study of blood T cell repertoires in COVID-19. Whole-study context: From the United States, Italy and Spain came samples of acute and convalescent COVID-19. The cDNA or gDNA used as material had been derived from T cells, B-cell-depleted T cells, or PBMCs.

V was shortened by 5 bases and J by 11 bases, with 15 bases between the two germline ends. Germline V gene sequence: CDR1 SEHNR, CDR2 FQNEAQ (reference sequence). The CDR3 length is 13 residues. Original processing notes: The authors estimated nucleated cell counts from reference gene primer amplification. Data came from immunoSEQ multiplex PCR; TCRdb stores just in-frame clones and leaves some out. The DNA was the basis for D and trimming; V, J and clone size are from that table. The sample has approximately 28,000 clones, about three quarters seen once; the top ten hold approximately 21%. The chain combines TRBV7-9 with TRBJ1-4; D is undetermined. The TCR comes from a boy younger than 10 with active or convalescent COVID-19. Specimen: peripheral blood. CDR3 nucleotide sequence: TGTGCCAGCAGCCCCCAGATCCCGTTGAAACTGTTTTTT. Its protein product is CASSPQIPLKLFF.